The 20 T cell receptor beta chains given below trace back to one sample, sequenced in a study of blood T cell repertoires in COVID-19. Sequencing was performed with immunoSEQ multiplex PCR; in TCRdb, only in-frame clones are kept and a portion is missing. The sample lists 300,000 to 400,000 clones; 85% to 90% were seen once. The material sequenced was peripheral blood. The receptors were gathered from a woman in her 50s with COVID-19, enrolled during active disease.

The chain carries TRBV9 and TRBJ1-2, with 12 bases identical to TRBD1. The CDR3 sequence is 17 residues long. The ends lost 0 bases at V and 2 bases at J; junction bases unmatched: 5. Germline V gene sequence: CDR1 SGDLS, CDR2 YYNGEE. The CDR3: CASSVAPGTGGNYGYTF. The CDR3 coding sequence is TGTGCCAGCAGCGTAGCCCCCGGGACAGGGGGCAACTATGGCTACACCTTC.

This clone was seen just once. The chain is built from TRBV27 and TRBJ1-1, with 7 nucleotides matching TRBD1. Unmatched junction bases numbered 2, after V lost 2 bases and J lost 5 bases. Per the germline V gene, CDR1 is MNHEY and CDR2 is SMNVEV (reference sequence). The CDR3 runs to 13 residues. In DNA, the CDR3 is TGTGCCAGCAGTTTAATACAGGGGACTGAAGCTTTCTTT. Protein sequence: CASSLIQGTEAFF.

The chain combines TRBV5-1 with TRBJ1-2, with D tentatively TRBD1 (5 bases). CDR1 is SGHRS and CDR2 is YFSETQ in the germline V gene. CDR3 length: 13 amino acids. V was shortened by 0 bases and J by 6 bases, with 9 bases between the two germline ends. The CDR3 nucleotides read TGCGCCAGCAGCTTGGACACGGGGGATGGCTACACCTTC. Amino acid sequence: CASSLDTGDGYTF.

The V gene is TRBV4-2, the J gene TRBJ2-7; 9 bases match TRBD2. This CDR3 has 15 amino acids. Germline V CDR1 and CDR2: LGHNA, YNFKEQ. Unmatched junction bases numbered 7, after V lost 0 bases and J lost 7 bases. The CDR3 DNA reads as TGTGCCAGCAGCCAAGAGGTTAGCGGGAGTGAAGAGCAGTACTTC. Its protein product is CASSQEVSGSEEQYF.

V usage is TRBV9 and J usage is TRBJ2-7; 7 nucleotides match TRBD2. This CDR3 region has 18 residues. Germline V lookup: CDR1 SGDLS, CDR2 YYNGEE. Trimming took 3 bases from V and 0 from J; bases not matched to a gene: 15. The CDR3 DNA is TGTGCCAGCAGCGAGGACTACCCCGGAGGCGGGGGCTCCTACGAGCAGTACTTC. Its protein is CASSEDYPGGGGSYEQYF.

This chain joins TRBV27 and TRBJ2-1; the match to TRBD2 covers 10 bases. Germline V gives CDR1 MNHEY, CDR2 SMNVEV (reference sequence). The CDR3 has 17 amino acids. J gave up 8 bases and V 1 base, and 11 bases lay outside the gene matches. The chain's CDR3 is CASSLLSSGSRGDEQFF. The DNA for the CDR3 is TGTGCCAGCAGTTTATTGTCTAGCGGGAGCCGGGGGGATGAGCAGTTCTTC.

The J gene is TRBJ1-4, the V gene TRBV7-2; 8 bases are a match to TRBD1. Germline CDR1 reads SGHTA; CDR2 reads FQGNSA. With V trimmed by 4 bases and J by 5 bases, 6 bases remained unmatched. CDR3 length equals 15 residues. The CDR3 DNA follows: TGTGCCAGCAGCTCGACGACAGGGGCGAATGAAAAACTGTTTTTT. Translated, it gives CASSSTTGANEKLFF.

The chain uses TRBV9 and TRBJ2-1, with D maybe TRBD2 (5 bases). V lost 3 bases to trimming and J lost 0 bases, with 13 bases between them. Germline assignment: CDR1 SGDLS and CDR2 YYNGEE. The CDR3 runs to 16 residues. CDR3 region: CASSGTTTSSYNEQFF. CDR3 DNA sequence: TGTGCCAGCAGCGGGACGACTACCTCCTCCTACAATGAGCAGTTCTTC.

CDR3 nucleotides: TGTGCCAGCAGCAAAGGGAGGAACTACACGGCGGGGTATGGCTACACCTTC. Translating gives CASSKGRNYTAGYGYTF. This chain uses TRBV21-1 with TRBJ1-2. TRBV21-1 is assigned pseudogene status. The CDR3 sequence is 17 residues long.

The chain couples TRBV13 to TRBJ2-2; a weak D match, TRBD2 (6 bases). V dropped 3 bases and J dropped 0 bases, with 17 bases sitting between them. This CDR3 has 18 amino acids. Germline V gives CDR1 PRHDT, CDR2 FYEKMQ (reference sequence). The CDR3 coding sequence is TGTGCCAGCAGCTTTAGGTCCGTTTCTAGCGCGAACACCGGGGAGCTGTTTTTT. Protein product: CASSFRSVSSANTGELFF.

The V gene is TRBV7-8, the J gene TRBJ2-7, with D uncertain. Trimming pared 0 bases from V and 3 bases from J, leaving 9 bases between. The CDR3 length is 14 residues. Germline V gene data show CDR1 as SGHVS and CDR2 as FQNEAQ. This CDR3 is CASSLALSYYEQYF. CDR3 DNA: TGTGCCAGCAGCTTAGCACTAAGTTACTACGAGCAGTACTTC.

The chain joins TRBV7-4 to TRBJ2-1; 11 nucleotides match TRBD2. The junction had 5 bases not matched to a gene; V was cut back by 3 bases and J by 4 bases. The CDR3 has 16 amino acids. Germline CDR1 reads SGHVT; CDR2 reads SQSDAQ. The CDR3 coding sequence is TGTGCCAGCAGCTTCCCGACTAGCGGGGAATACAATGAGCAGTTCTTC. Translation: CASSFPTSGEYNEQFF.

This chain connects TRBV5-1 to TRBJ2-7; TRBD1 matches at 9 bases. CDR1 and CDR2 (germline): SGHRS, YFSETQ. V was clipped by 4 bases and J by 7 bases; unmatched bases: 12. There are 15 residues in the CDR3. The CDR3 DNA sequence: TGCGCCAGCAGCCTAAAGGGACAGGGACTCATGGAGCAGTACTTC. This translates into CASSLKGQGLMEQYF.

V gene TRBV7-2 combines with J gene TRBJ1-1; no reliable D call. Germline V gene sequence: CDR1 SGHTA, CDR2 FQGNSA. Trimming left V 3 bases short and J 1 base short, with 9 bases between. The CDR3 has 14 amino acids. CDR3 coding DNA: TGTGCCAGCAGCTTGAGGAATACGAACACTGAAGCTTTCTTT. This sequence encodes CASSLRNTNTEAFF.

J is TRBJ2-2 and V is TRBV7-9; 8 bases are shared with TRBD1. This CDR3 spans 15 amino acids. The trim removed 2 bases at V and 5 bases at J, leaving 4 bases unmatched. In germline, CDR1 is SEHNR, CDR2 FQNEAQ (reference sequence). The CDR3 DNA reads TGTGCCAGCAGCTTACAGGGGGCCCTTACCGGGGAGCTGTTTTTT. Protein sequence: CASSLQGALTGELFF. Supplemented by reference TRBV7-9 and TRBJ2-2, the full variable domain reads DTGVSQNPRHKITKRGQNVTFRCDPISEHNRLYWYRQTLGQGPEFLTYFQNEAQLEKSRLLSDRFSAERPKGSFSTLEIQRTEQGDSAMYLCASSLQGALTGELFFGEGSRLTVL.

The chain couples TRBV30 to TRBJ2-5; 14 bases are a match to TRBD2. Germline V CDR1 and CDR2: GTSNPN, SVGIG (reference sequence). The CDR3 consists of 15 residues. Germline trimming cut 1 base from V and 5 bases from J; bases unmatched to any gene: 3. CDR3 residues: CAWSAWTSGRETQYF. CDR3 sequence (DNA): TGTGCCTGGAGTGCTTGGACTAGCGGGAGGGAGACCCAGTACTTC.

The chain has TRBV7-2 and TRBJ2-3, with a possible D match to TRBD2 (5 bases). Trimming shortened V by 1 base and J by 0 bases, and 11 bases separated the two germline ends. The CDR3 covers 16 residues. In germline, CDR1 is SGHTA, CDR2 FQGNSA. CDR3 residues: CASSLGPRTSTDTQYF. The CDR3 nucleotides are TGTGCCAGCAGCTTAGGTCCAAGGACTAGCACAGATACGCAGTATTTT.

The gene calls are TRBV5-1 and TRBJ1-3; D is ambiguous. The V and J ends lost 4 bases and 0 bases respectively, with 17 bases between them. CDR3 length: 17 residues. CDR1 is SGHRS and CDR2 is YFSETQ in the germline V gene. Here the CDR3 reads CASSRGWVEDSGNTIYF. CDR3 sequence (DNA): TGCGCCAGCAGCCGCGGGTGGGTCGAGGACTCTGGAAACACCATATATTTT. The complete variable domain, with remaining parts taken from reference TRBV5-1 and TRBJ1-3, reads KAGVTQTPRYLIKTRGQQVTLSCSPISGHRSVSWYQQTPGQGLQFLFEYFSETQRNKGNFPGRFSGRQFSNSRSEMNVSTLELGDSALYLCASSRGWVEDSGNTIYFGEGSWLTVV.

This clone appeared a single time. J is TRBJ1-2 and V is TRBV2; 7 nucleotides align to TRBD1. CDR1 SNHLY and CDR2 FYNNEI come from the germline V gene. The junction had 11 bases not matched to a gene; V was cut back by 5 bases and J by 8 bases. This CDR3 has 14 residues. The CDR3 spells CASSPQGELFGYTF. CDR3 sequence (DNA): TGTGCCAGCAGTCCTCAGGGGGAGTTGTTCGGCTACACCTTC.

DNA of the CDR3: TGTGCCAGTATCGCTAGCGGTCCGGGAGGGGAGCTGTTTTTT. Its protein is CASIASGPGGELFF. The genes are TRBV19 and TRBJ2-2; 7 bases agree with TRBD2. This CDR3 is 14 amino acids long. CDR1 and CDR2 (germline): LNHDA, SQIVND (reference sequence). The ends lost 7 bases at V and 8 bases at J; junction bases unmatched: 10. Full variable domain (outside the CDR3, taken from reference TRBV19 and TRBJ2-2): DGGITQSPKYLFRKEGQNVTLSCEQNLNHDAMYWYRQDPGQGLRLIYYSQIVNDFQKGDIAEGYSVSREKKESFPLTVTSAQKNPTAFYLCASIASGPGGELFFGEGSRLTVL.